The 32 T cell receptor beta chains presented below share a single source sample, sequenced in a study of cytotoxic CD8 clonotypes in ibrutinib-treated CLL. Only in-frame clones appear in the TCRdb table, and some are missing; sequencing was by immunoSEQ multiplex PCR. The sample lists 65,000 to 90,000 clones; roughly 85% were seen once. The sequenced sample was PBMCs, obtained after 24 months of ibrutinib treatment. Receptor source: a human donor with chronic lymphocytic leukemia.

The rearrangement uses TRBV4-1 and TRBJ2-5; 11 nucleotides align to TRBD2. V gave up 0 bases and J gave up 2 bases; unmatched junction bases: 5. The CDR3 length is 17 residues. CDR1 and CDR2 from the germline V gene are MGHRA and YSYEKL. The CDR3 nucleotides read TGCGCCAGCAGCCAAGATACTAGCGGGAGCACTCAAGAGACCCAGTACTTC. Translated, it gives CASSQDTSGSTQETQYF.

The chain employs TRBV27 and TRBJ2-7; 8 bases align to TRBD1. With 2 bases clipped from V and 7 bases from J, the junction kept 4 bases outside the gene matches. The CDR3 is 13 amino acids. Germline CDR1 MNHEY, CDR2 SMNVEV (reference sequence). In DNA form, the CDR3 reads TGTGCCAGCAGTTTAGACAGGGGCTTTGAGCAGTACTTC. Residues: CASSLDRGFEQYF.

The chain carries TRBV19 and TRBJ2-7, with 7 bases matching TRBD1. Germline CDR1 reads LNHDA; CDR2 reads SQIVND (reference sequence). This CDR3 comprises 14 residues. V was clipped by 6 bases and J by 2 bases; unmatched bases: 7. CDR3 nucleotides: TGTGCCAGTAGGACAGGGCAAAGCCCCTACGAGCAGTACTTC. It translates to CASRTGQSPYEQYF.

The chain joins TRBV7-9 to TRBJ2-7, with a possible D match to TRBD2 (5 bases). Looked up from germline, CDR1 is SEHNR and CDR2 is FQNEAQ (reference sequence). The CDR3 has 13 amino acids. Trimming left V 3 bases short and J 1 base short, with 7 bases between. CDR3 nucleotides: TGTGCCAGCAGCTTTACGGGGTCCTACGAGCAGTACTTC. Its protein is CASSFTGSYEQYF.

V gene TRBV28 combines with J gene TRBJ2-2; 11 bases fit TRBD1. CDR1 and CDR2 from the germline V gene are MDHEN and SYDVKM. CDR3 length: 16 residues. J lost 4 bases, V lost 2 bases, and 3 bases had no gene match. The CDR3 coding sequence is TGTGCCAGCAGTTTAGGACAGGGGGCGGTCACCGGGGAGCTGTTTTTT. Residues: CASSLGQGAVTGELFF.

In DNA form, the CDR3 reads TGTGCCAGCAGTGACAATTGGACAGGGACGTCCTACGAGCAGTACTTC. Encoded protein: CASSDNWTGTSYEQYF. The rearrangement links TRBV28 to TRBJ2-7; 8 bases align to TRBD1. The germline V gene encodes CDR1 MDHEN and CDR2 SYDVKM. J lost 1 base, V lost 5 bases, and 10 bases had no gene match. The CDR3 runs 16 residues. Full variable domain (remainder filled in from reference TRBV28 and TRBJ2-7): DVKVTQSSRYLVKRTGEKVFLECVQDMDHENMFWYRQDPGLGLRLIYFSYDVKMKEKGDIPEGYSVSREKKERFSLILESASTNQTSMYLCASSDNWTGTSYEQYFGPGTRLTVT.

The rearrangement joins TRBV27 to TRBJ1-3; TRBD1 matches 10 bases. This CDR3 has 17 residues. Germline-derived CDR1 and CDR2 are MNHEY and SMNVEV (reference sequence). V was clipped by 5 bases and J by 3 bases; unmatched bases: 10. CDR3 residues: CASSLTPTGGFGNTIYF. In nucleotides, the CDR3 is TGTGCCAGCAGTCTAACCCCGACAGGGGGCTTTGGAAACACCATATATTTT.

The J gene is TRBJ2-1, the V gene TRBV7-2; 8 bases agree with TRBD2. From germline, CDR1 is SGHTA and CDR2 FQGNSA. The V gene end was trimmed by 3 bases and the J gene end by 8 bases; junction bases not matched to a gene: 18. This CDR3 contains 18 residues. The CDR3 DNA follows: TGTGCCAGCAGCTTGACCACTAGGCAAGCGGGAGATTTCTATGAGCAGTTCTTC. Protein product: CASSLTTRQAGDFYEQFF.

The chain combines TRBV11-3 with TRBJ2-3; 11 bases fit TRBD1. CDR1 SGHNT and CDR2 YENEEA come from the germline V gene. Trimming at V came to 5 bases and at J to 4 bases, leaving 2 bases not matched to a gene. There are 14 residues in the CDR3. CDR3 bases: TGTGCCAGCAGCAGGGGACAGGGGGCAGATACGCAGTATTTT. Translation: CASSRGQGADTQYF. Full variable domain (remainder filled in from reference TRBV11-3 and TRBJ2-3): EAGVVQSPRYKIIEKKQPVAFWCNPISGHNTLYWYLQNLGQGPELLIRYENEEAVDDSQLPKDRFSAERLKGVDSTLKIQPAELGDSAVYLCASSRGQGADTQYFGPGTRLTVL.

The chain employs TRBV4-1 and TRBJ2-7; 8 positions agree with TRBD1. Germline-derived CDR1 and CDR2 are MGHRA and YSYEKL. The CDR3 runs 13 residues. V lost 1 base to trimming and J lost 10 bases; unmatched junction nucleotides: 6. The CDR3 reads CASSQVTGQGQYF. The CDR3 region has the DNA TGCGCCAGCAGCCAAGTGACAGGACAGGGTCAGTACTTC.

V gene TRBV30 combines with J gene TRBJ1-4; D is perhaps TRBD1 (6 bases). This CDR3 contains 16 residues. The germline V gene has CDR1 GTSNPN and CDR2 SVGIG (reference sequence). Deletions cut 4 bases from V and 7 bases from J, with 22 bases between. The CDR3 nucleotides are TGTGCCTGGACAGATAGGGGGTACGGCGGACTTGAAAAACTGTTTTTT. Translated, it gives CAWTDRGYGGLEKLFF. Together with reference TRBV30 and TRBJ1-4, the CDR3 gives the full variable domain: SQTIHQWPATLVQPVGSPLSLECTVEGTSNPNLYWYRQAAGRGLQLLFYSVGIGQISSEVPQNLSASRPQDRQFILSSKKLLLSDSGFYLCAWTDRGYGGLEKLFFGSGTQLSVL.

The V gene is TRBV2, the J gene TRBJ2-3, with TRBD1 matching 9 bases. The CDR3 loop spans 13 amino acids. CDR1 is SNHLY and CDR2 is FYNNEI in the germline V gene. The V segment lost 5 bases and the J segment 4 bases; nucleotides outside the gene matches: 1. Written as DNA, the CDR3 is TGTGCCAGCAGTAGGGACAGGGCAGATACGCAGTATTTT. Protein: CASSRDRADTQYF.

The genes are TRBV4-1 and TRBJ2-3, with 8 bases identical to TRBD1. Trimming removed 0 bases from V and 3 bases from J; junction bases left unmatched: 8. The CDR3 consists of 17 residues. Germline loops: CDR1 MGHRA, CDR2 YSYEKL. The CDR3 DNA is TGCGCCAGCAGCCAAGACCCGGACAGGGAAATTACAGATACGCAGTATTTT. Encoded protein: CASSQDPDREITDTQYF.

V and J are TRBV2 and TRBJ2-5; no clear D gene. CDR1 and CDR2 (germline): SNHLY, FYNNEI. Trimming pared 7 bases from V and 2 bases from J, leaving 11 bases between. The CDR3 extends over 13 amino acids. CDR3 sequence: CASNFRPQETQYF. The CDR3 DNA reads as TGTGCCAGCAACTTTCGACCGCAAGAGACCCAGTACTTC.

This chain links TRBV9 with TRBJ2-1; 7 bases match TRBD2. Germline V lookup: CDR1 SGDLS, CDR2 YYNGEE. There are 16 residues in the CDR3. Trimming removed 4 bases from V and 7 bases from J; junction bases left unmatched: 14. This chain's CDR3 is CASSPAGAGVGNEQFF. The CDR3 region has the DNA TGTGCCAGCAGCCCCGCTGGGGCGGGAGTCGGGAATGAGCAGTTCTTC.

V and J are TRBV7-2 and TRBJ2-7; D is unclear. Germline V gene data show CDR1 as SGHTA and CDR2 as FQGNSA. Trimming stripped 1 base from V and 6 bases from J, with 10 bases between. This CDR3 contains 13 residues. The CDR3 DNA reads as TGTGCCAGCAGCTTAGTAGCCAGCAGCGAGCAGTACTTC. It translates to CASSLVASSEQYF.

Points on this clone: Without the conserved terminal phenylalanine or tryptophan, this CDR3 likely stems from a read error. The DNA is omitted, as the CDR3 cannot be located on it reliably, and the CDR3 follows TCRdb's listing. The rearrangement links TRBV4-3 to TRBJ1-2; the table's D call of TRBD1 was not tested on the DNA. A total of 17 residues make up the CDR3, ends included. The germline V gene encodes CDR1 LGHNA and CDR2 YSLEER. The CDR3 sequence is CASSQDRGLRQGQLLEV.

This clone was observed a few times. The V call is TRBV27, the J call TRBJ1-1; 10 bases are shared with TRBD1. Germline trimming cut 5 bases from V and 6 bases from J; bases unmatched to any gene: 6. The germline CDR1 and CDR2 sequences are MNHEY and SMNVEV (reference sequence). This CDR3 is 14 amino acids long. The CDR3 here is CASSRGTGASEAFF. CDR3 in DNA: TGTGCCAGCAGTCGGGGGACAGGGGCCTCTGAAGCTTTCTTT.

The chain has TRBV5-1 and TRBJ2-5, with TRBD1 matching 7 bases. CDR3 length: 15 amino acids. Germline CDR1 SGHRS, CDR2 YFSETQ. V dropped 4 bases and J dropped 5; count of bases not matched to a gene: 11. CDR3 in DNA: TGCGCCAGCAGCAACACCGACACGACAGGGGAGACCCAGTACTTC. This translates into CASSNTDTTGETQYF. The complete variable domain, with remaining parts taken from reference TRBV5-1 and TRBJ2-5, reads KAGVTQTPRYLIKTRGQQVTLSCSPISGHRSVSWYQQTPGQGLQFLFEYFSETQRNKGNFPGRFSGRQFSNSRSEMNVSTLELGDSALYLCASSNTDTTGETQYFGPGTRLLVL.

V is TRBV30 and J is TRBJ2-2; D may be TRBD2 (6 bases). The CDR3 loop spans 13 amino acids. Germline V CDR1 and CDR2: GTSNPN, SVGIG (reference sequence). Trimming stripped 0 bases from V and 6 bases from J, with 8 bases between. The DNA for the CDR3 is TGTGCCTGGAGTGTTGGAGGGGCCGGGGAGCTGTTTTTT. Translating gives CAWSVGGAGELFF.

This chain joins TRBV27 and TRBJ2-7, with D perhaps matching TRBD1 (6 bases). This CDR3 contains 13 residues. Trimming removed 3 bases at V and 2 bases at J, with 8 bases between. Germline V gene lookup returns CDR1 MNHEY and CDR2 SMNVEV (reference sequence). In nucleotides, the CDR3 is TGTGCCAGCAGTTTTACAGGGACCTACGAGCAGTACTTC. It codes for CASSFTGTYEQYF.

V usage is TRBV30 and J usage is TRBJ2-3; D uncertain. The CDR3 runs 15 residues. Trimming shortened V by 2 bases and J by 2 bases, and 14 bases separated the two germline ends. Germline V gene sequence: CDR1 GTSNPN, CDR2 SVGIG (reference sequence). The DNA of the CDR3 is TGTGCCTGGAGTCGGTCCAAAAGCATCACAGATACGCAGTATTTT. Translated, it gives CAWSRSKSITDTQYF.

The rearrangement joins TRBV7-2 to TRBJ2-3; 7 nucleotides match TRBD2. The CDR3 runs to 15 residues. Trimming cost V 5 bases and J 6 bases; bases outside gene matches: 11. Germline values: CDR1 SGHTA, CDR2 FQGNSA. CDR3 region: CASSPSGVGGDTQYF. The CDR3 DNA is TGTGCCAGCAGCCCCTCGGGGGTCGGGGGGGATACGCAGTATTTT.

This clone appeared a single time. V is TRBV10-2 and J is TRBJ1-2; 8 bases are shared with TRBD1. Germline CDR1 WSHSY, CDR2 SAAADI. The CDR3 runs 19 residues. The ends lost 8 bases at V and 3 bases at J; junction bases unmatched: 23. CDR3: CASGRAKGGVDRVDYGYTF. CDR3 DNA: TGCGCCAGCGGGCGGGCCAAGGGAGGGGTGGACAGGGTTGACTATGGCTACACCTTC.

The chain has TRBV19 and TRBJ1-5; 8 positions match TRBD1. CDR1 is LNHDA, CDR2 SQIVND, per germline (reference sequence). V lost 6 bases and J lost 2; bases outside the gene matches: 6. CDR3 length: 15 residues. The CDR3 sequence: CASSRTGQGNQPQHF. The CDR3 nucleotides are TGTGCCAGTAGCCGTACGGGACAGGGCAATCAGCCCCAGCATTTT.

This chain connects TRBV9 to TRBJ2-3, with D possibly matching TRBD1 (6 bases). Germline V gene data show CDR1 as SGDLS and CDR2 as YYNGEE. V was clipped by 0 bases and J by 3 bases, with 8 bases between them. The CDR3 totals 14 residues. The CDR3 DNA reads as TGTGCCAGCAGCGTAGAGGGGGAGACAGATACGCAGTATTTT. Residues: CASSVEGETDTQYF.

In this sample, this clone turned up once. The rearrangement uses TRBV7-3 and TRBJ2-1; tentatively, D is TRBD2 (6 bases). The germline V gene has CDR1 SGHTA and CDR2 FQGTGA. The CDR3 loop spans 15 amino acids. V gave up 2 bases and J gave up 6 bases, with 14 bases separating them. CDR3 loop: CASSLRRDKANEQFF. The DNA for the CDR3 is TGTGCCAGCAGCTTACGGCGGGATAAGGCCAATGAGCAGTTCTTC.

This clone was detected only once. This chain uses TRBV18 with TRBJ2-7, with D maybe TRBD2 (5 bases). Germline values: CDR1 KGHSH, CDR2 LQKENI. The CDR3 spans 13 residues. V lost 2 bases to trimming and J lost 5 bases, with 10 bases between them. CDR3 in amino acids: CASSPLIGDEQYF. CDR3 DNA: TGTGCCAGCTCACCATTAATCGGGGACGAGCAGTACTTC.

In this sample, this clone turned up a few times. The chain combines TRBV30 with TRBJ1-3; D is unclear. The CDR3 runs to 16 residues. The ends were cut back, 0 bases at V and 0 bases at J, with 12 bases in the middle. From germline, CDR1 is GTSNPN and CDR2 SVGIG (reference sequence). CDR3 nucleotides: TGTGCCTGGAGTGTCGGGGTGAAGTTCTCTGGAAACACCATATATTTT. Amino acids: CAWSVGVKFSGNTIYF.

DNA for the CDR3: TGTGCCAGCAGAGCCCCACTAGCGGGTTACAATGAGCAGTTCTTC. Protein: CASRAPLAGYNEQFF. The V call is TRBV6-5, the J call TRBJ2-1, with TRBD2 identical over 9 bases. The V segment lost 6 bases and the J segment 4 bases; nucleotides outside the gene matches: 7. Germline V gene sequence: CDR1 MNHEY, CDR2 SVGAGI. This CDR3 has 15 residues.

The chain couples TRBV27 to TRBJ2-3, with 9 bases fitting TRBD2. Trimming cost V 7 bases and J 1 base; bases outside gene matches: 9. The CDR3 is 16 residues long. Germline assignment: CDR1 MNHEY and CDR2 SMNVEV (reference sequence). Here the CDR3 reads CASKGGGGLGTDTQYF. CDR3 bases: TGTGCCAGCAAAGGCGGGGGGGGACTCGGCACAGATACGCAGTATTTT.

The chain carries TRBV6-5 and TRBJ2-7, with 8 bases identical to TRBD1. The CDR3 is made up of 14 amino acids. CDR1 is MNHEY and CDR2 is SVGAGI in the germline V gene. V lost 6 bases, J lost 6 bases, and 10 bases stayed unmatched. CDR3 sequence: CASSPRTGPLEQYF. The CDR3 DNA sequence: TGTGCCAGCAGCCCCCGGACAGGGCCCCTCGAGCAGTACTTC.